These 28 T cell receptor beta chains were all obtained from the same sample, sequenced in a study of shared T cell receptors in the human thymus. Sequencing used immunoSEQ multiplex PCR; TCRdb keeps in-frame clones, though not all of them. Of roughly 560,000 clones listed, more than 75% were seen once; the top ten hold 0.013%. This same sample was also taken into another study, of human thymus T cells.

The sample taken for sequencing was thymocytes. The receptors come from a boy in the first two years of life with a congenital heart defect.

The chain couples TRBV28 to TRBJ1-2; D is possibly TRBD1 (6 bases). The CDR3 has 14 residues. Germline V gene lookup returns CDR1 MDHEN and CDR2 SYDVKM. The ends were cut back, 7 bases at V and 2 bases at J, with 14 bases in the middle. CDR3 DNA sequence: TGTGCCAGCACCCGTTTTGGGGGCAACTATGGCTACACCTTC. Protein product: CASTRFGGNYGYTF.

This chain links TRBV28 with TRBJ2-7; D might be TRBD2 (6 bases). The V and J ends lost 6 bases and 1 base respectively, with 13 bases between them. The CDR3 is made up of 14 amino acids. Germline V gives CDR1 MDHEN, CDR2 SYDVKM. CDR3 coding DNA: TGTGCCAGCAGCGACTTGGGACTTTCCTACGAGCAGTACTTC. Amino acid sequence: CASSDLGLSYEQYF.

V usage is TRBV6-5 and J usage is TRBJ2-7; 8 positions match TRBD1. Germline CDR1 and CDR2: MNHEY and SVGAGI. Losses at the gene ends were 6 bases for V and 9 bases for J; bases not matched to a gene: 10. There are 13 residues in the CDR3. CDR3 sequence reads: CASRRRQGTGQYF. The CDR3 nucleotides are TGTGCCAGCAGAAGAAGACAGGGGACGGGGCAGTACTTC.

The CDR3 here is CASSQGLARSSYNEQFF. Written as DNA, the CDR3 is TGTGCCAGTAGCCAGGGACTAGCGAGAAGCTCCTACAATGAGCAGTTCTTC. The V gene is TRBV19, the J gene TRBJ2-1, with 10 bases fitting TRBD2. Germline V gene sequence: CDR1 LNHDA, CDR2 SQIVND (reference sequence). The CDR3 extends over 17 amino acids. The trim removed 6 bases at V and 0 bases at J, leaving 8 bases unmatched.

The chain couples TRBV14 to TRBJ2-7, with 8 bases fitting TRBD1. This CDR3 contains 16 residues. V was pared by 4 bases and J by 6 bases, with 14 bases of the junction left unmatched. Germline V gene sequence: CDR1 SGHDN, CDR2 FVKESK. In nucleotides, the CDR3 is TGTGCCAGCAGCCCCGGACAGGGAGGCCGTAGGGGCGAGCAGTACTTC. Amino acid sequence: CASSPGQGGRRGEQYF.

This clone was seen only a few times. The chain joins TRBV11-3 to TRBJ2-1; 7 bases agree with TRBD2. The CDR3 has 13 residues. Per the germline V gene, CDR1 is SGHNT and CDR2 is YENEEA. The trim removed 1 base at V and 10 bases at J, leaving 4 bases unmatched. CDR3 protein: CASSLGLAEEQFF. As DNA, the CDR3 is TGTGCCAGCAGCTTAGGGCTAGCGGAGGAGCAGTTCTTC.

The sample holds one count of this clone. The chain has TRBV7-2 and TRBJ2-7; possible D gene TRBD1, 8 bases. CDR1 is SGHTA, CDR2 FQGNSA, per germline. Trimming stripped 5 bases from V and 2 bases from J, with 22 bases between. This CDR3 spans 17 amino acids. CDR3 bases: TGTGCCAGCAGCCCAGGGGGGGCGACAGGGGTACCCTACGAGCAGTACTTC. This translates into CASSPGGATGVPYEQYF.

This clone showed up just once. The V gene is TRBV27, the J gene TRBJ2-7, with a tentative D call TRBD1 (7 bases). CDR3 length equals 13 residues. CDR1 MNHEY and CDR2 SMNVEV come from the germline V gene (reference sequence). The V gene lost 7 bases and the J gene lost 7 bases, with 17 bases spanning the gap. The CDR3 loop is CASKGGRGREQYF. The CDR3 DNA sequence: TGTGCCAGCAAGGGGGGCAGGGGGAGGGAGCAGTACTTC.

This rearrangement joins TRBV11-1 to TRBJ1-4, with a weak D call TRBD1 (6 bases). Trimming removed 5 bases at V and 8 bases at J, with 21 bases between. The CDR3 length is 16 residues. Germline V gene sequence: CDR1 SGHAT, CDR2 FQDESV (reference sequence). CDR3 DNA: TGTGCCAGCAGCCAATACTTTACAGGGTCAAGAGAAAAACTGTTTTTT. This codes for CASSQYFTGSREKLFF.

The genes are TRBV5-6 and TRBJ2-5; TRBD2 aligns across 12 bases. The J segment lost 0 bases and the V segment lost 2 bases, leaving 11 bases of the junction unmatched. Germline CDR1 is SGHDT and CDR2 is YYEEEE. This CDR3 region has 19 residues. CDR3 DNA: TGTGCCAGCAGCTTTCGGCTAGCGGGAGGGCTTCTTGACCAAGAGACCCAGTACTTC. Its protein is CASSFRLAGGLLDQETQYF. Full variable domain (remainder filled in from reference TRBV5-6 and TRBJ2-5): DAGVTQSPTHLIKTRGQQVTLRCSPKSGHDTVSWYQQALGQGPQFIFQYYEEEERQRGNFPDRFSGHQFPNYSSELNVNALLLGDSALYLCASSFRLAGGLLDQETQYFGPGTRLLVL.

The rearrangement links TRBV30 to TRBJ2-7; TRBD2 matches 7 bases. Germline CDR1 reads GTSNPN; CDR2 reads SVGIG (reference sequence). Trimming cost V 2 bases and J 2 bases; bases outside gene matches: 3. This CDR3 is 13 amino acids long. This CDR3 reads CAWSPGTTYEQYF. The CDR3 DNA sequence: TGTGCCTGGAGTCCCGGGACTACCTACGAGCAGTACTTC.

The chain couples TRBV18 to TRBJ2-5; 11 bases are shared with TRBD2. Trimming at V came to 3 bases and at J to 6 bases, leaving 12 bases not matched to a gene. The CDR3 extends over 17 amino acids. The germline CDR1 and CDR2 sequences are KGHSH and LQKENI. The CDR3 DNA sequence: TGTGCCAGCTCACCCCCCCCTCCTAGCGGGAGGTGGAAGACCCAGTACTTC. Protein product: CASSPPPPSGRWKTQYF.

The V gene is TRBV4-1, the J gene TRBJ2-7; perhaps TRBD2 as D (5 bases). Germline-derived CDR1 and CDR2 are MGHRA and YSYEKL. V lost 1 base to trimming and J lost 3 bases, with 13 bases between them. CDR3 length: 15 amino acids. The CDR3 spells CASSQGYGINYEQYF. The CDR3 DNA follows: TGCGCCAGCAGCCAAGGGTACGGGATTAACTACGAGCAGTACTTC.

The genes are TRBV6-5 and TRBJ1-5; D is unclear. CDR1 and CDR2 from the germline V gene are MNHEY and SVGAGI. The CDR3 is 14 amino acids. V lost 4 bases and J 9 bases, leaving 16 bases between the germline ends. The CDR3 DNA sequence: TGTGCCAGCAGTTCAATCCGGTCTCGGTGGCCCCAGCATTTT. Translated: CASSSIRSRWPQHF.

The table lists this clone with a count of one. Other DNA sequences within the sample encode an identical CDR3. J is TRBJ1-5 and V is TRBV28; 9 bases line up with TRBD1. The V gene end was trimmed by 6 bases and the J gene end by 4 bases; junction bases not matched to a gene: 4. The CDR3 has 14 amino acids. Germline-derived CDR1 and CDR2 are MDHEN and SYDVKM. The CDR3 DNA reads as TGTGCCAGCAGCCGCGACAGGGGGAATCAGCCCCAGCATTTT. This codes for CASSRDRGNQPQHF.

This sequence joins TRBV19 and TRBJ2-7; 7 nucleotides agree with TRBD1. There are 14 residues in the CDR3. Trimming cost V 6 bases and J 0 bases; bases outside gene matches: 5. Germline values: CDR1 LNHDA, CDR2 SQIVND (reference sequence). CDR3 sequence: CASRDRLSSYEQYF. Written as DNA, the CDR3 is TGTGCCAGTAGGGACAGGTTGAGCTCCTACGAGCAGTACTTC.

The chain has TRBV12-5 and TRBJ2-3, with D maybe TRBD2 (5 bases). The CDR3 has 15 residues. Trimming left V 6 bases short and J 3 bases short, with 16 bases between. Germline V CDR1 and CDR2: LGHNT, FRNRAP. For the CDR3, the DNA is TGTGCTAGTGGAGAAGTGGACTTTTGGACAGATACGCAGTATTTT. This codes for CASGEVDFWTDTQYF.

V gene TRBV6-5 combines with J gene TRBJ2-1; 10 bases line up with TRBD2. V shed 5 bases, J shed 5 bases, and the junction held 6 bases outside the gene matches. This CDR3 is built from 15 residues. CDR1 MNHEY and CDR2 SVGAGI come from the germline V gene. CDR3 DNA sequence: TGTGCCAGCAGTATCTCTAGCGGGAGAAACAATGAGCAGTTCTTC. Its translation: CASSISSGRNNEQFF.

In this sample, this clone turned up a few times. The rearrangement uses TRBV5-4 and TRBJ2-7; TRBD2 matches 8 bases. Germline V gene lookup returns CDR1 SGHNT and CDR2 YYREEE (reference sequence). The ends lost 9 bases at V and 3 bases at J; junction bases unmatched: 5. The CDR3 is made up of 12 amino acids. CDR3 sequence reads: CANGTRSYEQYF. CDR3 coding DNA: TGTGCCAACGGGACTAGGAGCTACGAGCAGTACTTC.

This rearrangement joins TRBV7-8 to TRBJ2-3, with 9 bases matching TRBD2. Germline V gene lookup returns CDR1 SGHVS and CDR2 FQNEAQ. V trimming: 4 bases; J trimming: 2 bases; junction bases outside the gene matches: 13. CDR3 length: 18 amino acids. CDR3 in amino acids: CASSWGIQTSGITDTQYF. CDR3 coding DNA: TGTGCCAGCAGCTGGGGGATTCAGACTAGCGGTATCACAGATACGCAGTATTTT.

The chain recombines TRBV5-1 with TRBJ2-1, with 10 positions matching TRBD2. V gave up 0 bases and J gave up 4 bases; unmatched junction bases: 7. Per the germline V gene, CDR1 is SGHRS and CDR2 is YFSETQ. The CDR3 is 17 residues long. This chain's CDR3 is CASSLARTSGHYNEQFF. In nucleotides, the CDR3 is TGCGCCAGCAGCTTGGCCAGGACTAGCGGACATTACAATGAGCAGTTCTTC.

The J gene is TRBJ2-7, the V gene TRBV21-1; the table's D call TRBD2 went unverified against the DNA. TRBV21-1 is tagged as a pseudogene. The CDR3 is 15 residues long. DNA for the CDR3: TGTGCCAGCAGCAAAGTCCTAACTAGTAACTACGAGCAGTACTTC. This encodes CASSKVLTSNYEQYF.

The chain uses TRBV6-4 and TRBJ2-1, with 12 bases lining up with TRBD2. V was clipped by 5 bases and J by 0 bases; unmatched bases: 2. This CDR3 has 16 amino acids. Germline V gene data show CDR1 as MRHNA and CDR2 as SNTAGT. CDR3 region: CASSLAGGSSYNEQFF. The CDR3 DNA reads TGTGCCAGCAGTCTAGCGGGAGGGAGCTCCTACAATGAGCAGTTCTTC.

The J gene is TRBJ1-2, the V gene TRBV27; D perhaps matches TRBD1 (6 bases). CDR3 length equals 12 residues. The germline gives CDR1 MNHEY, CDR2 SMNVEV (reference sequence). Trimming removed 6 bases from V and 4 bases from J, with 9 bases in between. CDR3: CASRGQPYGYTF. The CDR3 bases are TGTGCCAGCAGAGGACAGCCCTATGGCTACACCTTC.

This chain joins TRBV7-9 and TRBJ2-1; 10 bases are a match to TRBD2. J was trimmed by 7 bases and V by 1 base; bases with no gene match: 10. Germline V gene sequence: CDR1 SEHNR, CDR2 FQNEAQ (reference sequence). The CDR3 consists of 17 residues. The CDR3 DNA reads as TGTGCCAGCAGCTTAGGCCCCCTAGCGGGAGTGTCAAATGAGCAGTTCTTC. Translation gives CASSLGPLAGVSNEQFF.

The chain combines TRBV10-2 with TRBJ2-4; TRBD2 agrees at 14 bases. CDR1 and CDR2 from the germline V gene are WSHSY and SAAADI. Unmatched junction bases numbered 6, after V lost 7 bases and J lost 7 bases. This CDR3 has 15 residues. CDR3 nucleotides: TGCGCCAGCATGACTAGCGGGAGGGCCTGGAACATTCAGTACTTC. Translated, it gives CASMTSGRAWNIQYF.

The chain couples TRBV6-5 to TRBJ2-7, with D hard to call. Trimming removed 2 bases from V and 5 bases from J, with 4 bases in between. The CDR3 has 11 amino acids. Germline assignment: CDR1 MNHEY and CDR2 SVGAGI. The CDR3, as DNA: TGTGCCAGCAGTTACAGAGACGAGCAGTACTTC. Translating gives CASSYRDEQYF.

The chain has TRBV30 and TRBJ2-7; D may be TRBD1 (7 bases). Germline CDR1 and CDR2: GTSNPN and SVGIG (reference sequence). Trimming removed 0 bases at V and 3 bases at J, with 15 bases between. The CDR3 covers 15 residues. DNA for the CDR3: TGTGCCTGGAGTGTACGGGGGACAGCCCGCTACGAGCAGTACTTC. Translating it yields CAWSVRGTARYEQYF.